The clone carrying this TCR beta chain ranks as large. Its antigen is still unknown. The data originate from a study of circulating CD8 cells and anti-PD-1 response in melanoma. Background on the study: Non-responders showed stable or progressive disease; responders showed complete or partial response. Study-level points and caveats: Diversity ranked highest in DNEG and lowest in TIGIT subsets. Most experiments lacked replicates.

Using approximately 15 ng of total RNA, TCR libraries were made with the QIAseq Immune Repertoire TCR panel. TCRdb re-analysed the reads in MiXCR, keeping a single row per CDR3 protein. Counted here are around 170 distinct CDR3 sequences, around 20% occurring once; the ten biggest clones make up more than 40%. Live CD3+CD8+TCRalphabeta+ cells were sorted into four subsets by PD-1 and/or TIGIT. Germline V gene data show CDR1 as LNHDA and CDR2 as SQIVND (reference sequence). V dropped 2 bases and J dropped 6 bases, with 14 bases sitting between them. The CDR3 consists of 14 residues. This chain joins TRBV19 and TRBJ2-7, with a tentative D call TRBD1 (7 bases). The TCR was taken from a human donor with melanoma. The sequenced sample was CD8+ T cells from PBMCs, obtained at baseline or after one month of anti-PD-1 therapy (not recorded which). The CDR3 is CASSIRAGQTEQYF. CDR3 nucleotide sequence: TGTGCCAGTAGTATAAGGGCGGGACAGACCGAGCAGTACTTC. Full variable domain (rest looked up from reference TRBV19 and TRBJ2-7): DGGITQSPKYLFRKEGQNVTLSCEQNLNHDAMYWYRQDPGQGLRLIYYSQIVNDFQKGDIAEGYSVSREKKESFPLTVTSAQKNPTAFYLCASSIRAGQTEQYFGPGTRLTVT.